These 9 T cell receptor beta chains were sequenced from one sample in a study of graft-versus-host responses after intestinal transplantation. Clones were read by immunoSEQ multiplex PCR, and TCRdb kept only the in-frame ones, dropping some. The sample includes about 86,000 clones, around 83% seen only once; the top ten take 17%. These receptors are not linked to any known antigen. Specimen: unstimulated CD8+ T cells sorted from spleen or lymph node cells, collected before intestinal transplant. These TCRs come from a human donor who received an intestinal transplant.

Remarks on this clone: At one end the junction does not follow the germline gene, possibly because of a read error. The chain combines TRBV7-8 with TRBJ2-7, with unresolved D. The CDR3 extends over 18 amino acids. CDR1 is SGHVS, CDR2 FQNEAQ, per germline. As DNA, the CDR3 is TGTGCCAGCAGCTTAAACGCCCTCCGTCAGGAAAAAACCTACAAGCAGTACTTC. Translation gives CASSLNALRQEKTYKQYF.

This chain connects TRBV7-8 to TRBJ2-7; D is unresolved. V lost 1 base, J lost 6 bases, and 10 bases lay in between. Germline V gene lookup returns CDR1 SGHVS and CDR2 FQNEAQ. The CDR3 covers 13 residues. As DNA, the CDR3 is TGTGCCAGCAGCTTAGTACCAGCGAGCGAGCAGTACTTC. It translates to CASSLVPASEQYF.

The gene calls are TRBV6-1 and TRBJ1-2, with 8 bases matching TRBD1. CDR1 is MNHNS and CDR2 is SASEGT in the germline V gene. The CDR3 is 14 residues long. J gave up 0 bases and V 9 bases, and 6 bases lay outside the gene matches. The CDR3 DNA reads as TGTGCCAGTCGACAGGGGTTAGCTAACTATGGCTACACCTTC. Translated, it gives CASRQGLANYGYTF.

The chain has TRBV9 and TRBJ2-7; no clear D gene. From germline, CDR1 is SGDLS and CDR2 YYNGEE. V was cut by 0 bases and J by 4 bases, with 14 bases left in between. CDR3 size: 15 residues. The CDR3 spells CASSVGGKLGYEQYF. The CDR3 bases are TGTGCCAGCAGCGTAGGCGGCAAGCTTGGATACGAGCAGTACTTC.

This clone has just a few counts. The rearrangement links TRBV7-9 to TRBJ2-3; 8 nucleotides align to TRBD2. Trimming at V came to 3 bases and at J to 2 bases, leaving 4 bases not matched to a gene. The germline V gene encodes CDR1 SEHNR and CDR2 FQNEAQ (reference sequence). The CDR3 runs 15 residues. The CDR3 region has the DNA TGTGCCAGCAGCTTCCCACTAGCGGCCACAGATACGCAGTATTTT. This encodes CASSFPLAATDTQYF.

The chain recombines TRBV6-5 with TRBJ2-7; TRBD1 aligns across 12 bases. Germline CDR1 is MNHEY and CDR2 is SVGAGI. V dropped 6 bases and J dropped 4; count of bases not matched to a gene: 4. The CDR3 is 14 amino acids. The CDR3 region is CASRGTGGIYEQYF. In DNA, the CDR3 is TGTGCCAGCAGAGGGACAGGGGGCATATACGAGCAGTACTTC.

The rearrangement uses TRBV27 and TRBJ1-6, with no clear D. Trimming removed 3 bases from V and 12 bases from J, with 9 bases in between. The CDR3 runs to 12 residues. Germline values: CDR1 MNHEY, CDR2 SMNVEV (reference sequence). CDR3 region: CASSFVQLPLHF. In nucleotides, the CDR3 is TGTGCCAGCAGTTTTGTACAGTTACCCCTCCACTTT.

The chain recombines TRBV5-5 with TRBJ2-7; no firm D call. The CDR3 is 14 amino acids. Trimming stripped 6 bases from V and 4 bases from J, with 17 bases between. Germline loops: CDR1 SGHKS, CDR2 YYEKEE (reference sequence). The DNA for the CDR3 is TGTGCCAGCATGCTAACCGGGTGGGAATACGAGCAGTACTTC. Protein product: CASMLTGWEYEQYF.

The chain joins TRBV29-1 to TRBJ2-1; 10 bases agree with TRBD2. The CDR3 length is 16 residues. CDR1 and CDR2 from the germline V gene are SQVTM and ANQGSEA. Losses at the gene ends were 3 bases for V and 4 bases for J; bases not matched to a gene: 9. CDR3 coding DNA: TGCAGCGTTGAGTCTAGCGGGAGATTAATATACAATGAGCAGTTCTTC. It translates to CSVESSGRLIYNEQFF.